Each of the 23 T cell receptor beta chains below was sequenced from the same sample in a study of CD8+ T cells in alopecia areata. Investigators isolated RNA and reverse transcribed it into cDNA to act as the sequencing template. Some clones are missing from TCRdb's copy, which holds only in-frame ones; the method was immunoSEQ multiplex PCR. The sample lists some 82,000 clones; 45% to 60% were seen once. Input material: NKG2D-high CD8+ T cells sorted from blood. Receptors originate from a human donor with alopecia areata.

This clone has a handful of counts. The genes are TRBV29-1 and TRBJ1-5; D call uncertain. Deletions cut 4 bases from V and 0 bases from J, with 10 bases between. CDR3 length: 14 amino acids. The germline CDR1 and CDR2 sequences are SQVTM and ANQGSEA. The CDR3 is CSVGSAHSNQPQHF. The CDR3 nucleotides read TGCAGCGTTGGTTCAGCCCATAGCAATCAGCCCCAGCATTTT.

This chain uses TRBV4-1 with TRBJ2-7; D gene unclear. The CDR3 spans 13 residues. The V and J ends lost 0 bases and 3 bases respectively, with 6 bases between them. Germline assignment: CDR1 MGHRA and CDR2 YSYEKL. CDR3 sequence: CASSQERGYEQYF. Written as DNA, the CDR3 is TGCGCCAGCAGCCAAGAACGCGGCTACGAGCAGTACTTC.

This clone was observed a single time. The chain employs TRBV27 and TRBJ1-5; D remains ambiguous. The CDR3 totals 14 residues. Per germline, CDR1 MNHEY and CDR2 SMNVEV (reference sequence). V dropped 3 bases and J dropped 2 bases, with 8 bases sitting between them. DNA for the CDR3: TGTGCCAGCAGTTTCTTTAAGGGCAATCAGCCCCAGCATTTT. It is translated as CASSFFKGNQPQHF.

The chain uses TRBV27 and TRBJ2-1; D remains unclear. The germline CDR1 and CDR2 sequences are MNHEY and SMNVEV (reference sequence). This CDR3 contains 13 residues. V shed 1 base and J shed 8 bases, with 9 bases lying between them. CDR3 nucleotide sequence: TGTGCCAGCAGTTTATGGCTTTCCCATGAGCAGTTCTTC. Translation: CASSLWLSHEQFF.

In DNA form, the CDR3 reads TGCAGCGCTGGGGGTGGGGGTTCCTACGAGCAGTACTTC. Translation: CSAGGGGSYEQYF. V gene TRBV29-1 combines with J gene TRBJ2-7; D could derive from TRBD1 or TRBD2 (5 bases each). Germline V gene sequence: CDR1 SQVTM, CDR2 ANQGSEA. Trimming took off 7 bases at V and 1 base at J, with 14 bases between the two ends. CDR3 length equals 13 residues.

The V call is TRBV4-3, the J call TRBJ2-2; D may be TRBD2 (5 bases). The V and J ends lost 1 base and 5 bases respectively, with 8 bases between them. CDR1 and CDR2 (germline): LGHNA, YSLEER. The CDR3 extends over 14 amino acids. The CDR3 DNA reads as TGCGCCAGCAGCCAAGGGGGAGAGACCGGGGAGCTGTTTTTT. Protein sequence: CASSQGGETGELFF.

This rearrangement joins TRBV5-1 to TRBJ2-7; 9 nucleotides agree with TRBD1. The germline gives CDR1 SGHRS, CDR2 YFSETQ. This CDR3 spans 17 amino acids. V gave up 0 bases and J gave up 1 base; unmatched junction bases: 8. The CDR3 sequence: CASSLARDRVASYEQYF. The CDR3 DNA sequence: TGCGCCAGCAGCTTGGCCAGGGACAGGGTCGCTTCCTACGAGCAGTACTTC.

The chain carries TRBV29-1 and TRBJ2-3; 11 nucleotides align to TRBD2. From germline, CDR1 is SQVTM and CDR2 ANQGSEA. The CDR3 length is 21 residues. The trim removed 4 bases at V and 4 bases at J, leaving 25 bases unmatched. The CDR3: CSVGSRGLETSGNTISDTQYF. CDR3 in DNA: TGCAGCGTTGGATCTAGGGGACTGGAGACTAGCGGGAACACTATCTCAGATACGCAGTATTTT.

This rearrangement joins TRBV6-4 to TRBJ2-3; 8 nucleotides match TRBD2. This CDR3 comprises 13 residues. Germline CDR1 and CDR2: MRHNA and SNTAGT. The V segment lost 6 bases and the J segment 2 bases; nucleotides outside the gene matches: 1. CDR3 sequence (DNA): TGTGCCAGCAGCGGGGGGGCCACAGATACGCAGTATTTT. Its translation: CASSGGATDTQYF.

This clone was seen more than once but under ten times. The chain joins TRBV29-1 to TRBJ1-4; D may be TRBD1 (6 bases). CDR3 size: 14 residues. The germline CDR1 and CDR2 sequences are SQVTM and ANQGSEA. The V end lost 3 bases, the J end lost 8 bases, and 16 bases lay between the germline ends. The CDR3, as DNA: TGCAGCGTTGAGTCGACAGGAGAAGGAGAAAAACTGTTTTTT. Translation gives CSVESTGEGEKLFF.

This rearrangement joins TRBV7-8 to TRBJ2-3; D may correspond to TRBD1 or TRBD2 (6 bases each). This CDR3 contains 17 residues. CDR1 is SGHVS, CDR2 FQNEAQ, per germline. The V end lost 4 bases, the J end lost 2 bases, and 19 bases lay between the germline ends. The CDR3 DNA reads TGTGCCAGCAGCTCCCTCGCGGGACAAATTCACACAGATACGCAGTATTTT. This translates into CASSSLAGQIHTDTQYF.

This clone was counted ten times or more. The chain uses TRBV13 and TRBJ2-1; no clear D. Germline V gene sequence: CDR1 PRHDT, CDR2 FYEKMQ (reference sequence). The ends were cut back, 1 base at V and 5 bases at J, with 3 bases in the middle. The length of the CDR3 is 12 residues. The CDR3 protein is CASSLEDNEQFF. DNA of the CDR3: TGTGCCAGCAGCTTAGAGGACAATGAGCAGTTCTTC.

Only a few counts were recorded for this clone. The chain carries TRBV29-1 and TRBJ1-4; no clear D gene. V shed 6 bases and J shed 3 bases, with 5 bases lying between them. This CDR3 spans 11 amino acids. Germline assignment: CDR1 SQVTM and CDR2 ANQGSEA. The CDR3 is CSVLSNEKLFF. DNA of the CDR3: TGCAGCGTCCTCTCTAATGAAAAACTGTTTTTT.

The V gene is TRBV2, the J gene TRBJ1-1; 7 nucleotides align to TRBD1. The CDR3 length is 13 residues. Germline assignment: CDR1 SNHLY and CDR2 FYNNEI. Germline trimming cut 6 bases from V and 0 bases from J; bases unmatched to any gene: 1. This chain's CDR3 is CASSGTVNTEAFF. Written as DNA, the CDR3 is TGTGCCAGCAGCGGGACAGTGAACACTGAAGCTTTCTTT.

The genes are TRBV29-1 and TRBJ1-2, with D uncertain. CDR3 length equals 13 residues. CDR1 is SQVTM and CDR2 is ANQGSEA in the germline V gene. V lost 0 bases, J lost 2 bases, and 7 bases lay in between. The CDR3 coding sequence is TGCAGCGTTGAAGAGGCAGCAAACTATGGCTACACCTTC. It codes for CSVEEAANYGYTF.

The chain carries TRBV27 and TRBJ2-7; 10 bases line up with TRBD2. J lost 1 base, V lost 1 base, and 7 bases had no gene match. This CDR3 spans 17 amino acids. Germline V CDR1 and CDR2: MNHEY, SMNVEV (reference sequence). The CDR3 loop reads CASSLLGTSALSYEQYF. The CDR3 bases are TGTGCCAGCAGTTTATTGGGGACTAGCGCGTTATCCTACGAGCAGTACTTC.

This clone was observed a handful of times. The CDR3 protein is CASSDTGDLKAFF. The CDR3 DNA sequence: TGTGCCAGCAGCGATACAGGGGACCTTAAAGCTTTCTTT. The rearrangement links TRBV5-4 to TRBJ1-1, with 7 bases fitting TRBD1. J gave up 9 bases and V 4 bases, and 9 bases lay outside the gene matches. This CDR3 comprises 13 residues. CDR1 and CDR2 from the germline V gene are SGHNT and YYREEE (reference sequence). Based on the CDR3 plus reference TRBV5-4 and TRBJ1-1, the full variable domain is ETGVTQSPTHLIKTRGQQVTLRCSSQSGHNTVSWYQQALGQGPQFIFQYYREEENGRGNFPPRFSGLQFPNYSSELNVNALELDDSALYLCASSDTGDLKAFFGQGTRLTVV.

The V and J genes are TRBV2 and TRBJ2-7, with TRBD2 identical over 10 bases. The J segment lost 4 bases and the V segment lost 6 bases, leaving 12 bases of the junction unmatched. CDR1 SNHLY and CDR2 FYNNEI come from the germline V gene. The CDR3 contains 16 residues. The chain's CDR3 is CASRLAGFSARYEQYF. As DNA, the CDR3 is TGTGCCAGCAGACTAGCGGGATTTAGTGCGCGATACGAGCAGTACTTC.

This chain joins TRBV29-1 and TRBJ1-2; possibly TRBD1 for D (5 bases). Germline V gene lookup returns CDR1 SQVTM and CDR2 ANQGSEA. V was clipped by 4 bases and J by 3 bases, with 6 bases between them. This CDR3 is built from 11 residues. The CDR3 loop reads CSVGGDYGYTF. The CDR3, as DNA: TGCAGCGTTGGAGGGGACTATGGCTACACCTTC. The full variable domain, in which reference TRBV29-1 and TRBJ1-2 provide the parts outside the CDR3, is SAVISQKPSRDICQRGTSLTIQCQVDSQVTMMFWYRQQPGQSLTLIATANQGSEATYESGFVIDKFPISRPNLTFSTLTVSNMSPEDSSIYLCSVGGDYGYTFGSGTRLTVV.

The rearrangement uses TRBV5-6 and TRBJ2-7, with no clear D. The CDR3 has 13 residues. Germline CDR1 reads SGHDT; CDR2 reads YYEEEE. Trimming removed 2 bases from V and 1 base from J, with 7 bases in between. CDR3 region: CASSFQESYEQYF. The CDR3, as DNA: TGTGCCAGCAGCTTTCAGGAGTCCTACGAGCAGTACTTC.

This clone appeared once. The chain has TRBV2 and TRBJ2-3, with D hard to call. CDR1 SNHLY and CDR2 FYNNEI come from the germline V gene. The germline V and J ends were trimmed by 6 bases and 2 bases, with 3 bases remaining between them. There are 11 residues in the CDR3. In DNA form, the CDR3 reads TGTGCCAGCAGACACACAGATACGCAGTATTTT. Translation: CASRHTDTQYF.

This clone has a single count. This chain connects TRBV27 to TRBJ2-7; 7 bases are shared with TRBD1. The J segment lost 3 bases and the V segment lost 2 bases, leaving 4 bases of the junction unmatched. This CDR3 is built from 14 residues. CDR1 MNHEY and CDR2 SMNVEV come from the germline V gene (reference sequence). The CDR3 DNA reads TGTGCCAGCAGTTTAGTAGGGACAGACTACGAGCAGTACTTC. It translates to CASSLVGTDYEQYF.

The chain carries TRBV5-6 and TRBJ2-1; 7 nucleotides match TRBD1. Germline V CDR1 and CDR2: SGHDT, YYEEEE. The length of the CDR3 is 12 residues. Losses at the gene ends were 4 bases for V and 10 bases for J; bases not matched to a gene: 5. The CDR3 spells CASSPTGVEQFF. The CDR3 nucleotides read TGTGCCAGCAGCCCAACAGGGGTCGAGCAGTTCTTC.